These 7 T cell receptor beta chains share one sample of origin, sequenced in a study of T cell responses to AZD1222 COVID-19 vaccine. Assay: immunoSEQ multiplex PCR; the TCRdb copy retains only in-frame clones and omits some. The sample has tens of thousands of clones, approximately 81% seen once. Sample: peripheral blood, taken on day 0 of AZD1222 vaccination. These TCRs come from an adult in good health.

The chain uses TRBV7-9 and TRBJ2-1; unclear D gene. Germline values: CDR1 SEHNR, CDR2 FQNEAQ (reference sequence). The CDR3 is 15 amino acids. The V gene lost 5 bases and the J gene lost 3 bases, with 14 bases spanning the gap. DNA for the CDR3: TGTGCCAGCAGCCTAGGCGAGTTCGGCTACAATGAGCAGTTCTTC. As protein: CASSLGEFGYNEQFF.

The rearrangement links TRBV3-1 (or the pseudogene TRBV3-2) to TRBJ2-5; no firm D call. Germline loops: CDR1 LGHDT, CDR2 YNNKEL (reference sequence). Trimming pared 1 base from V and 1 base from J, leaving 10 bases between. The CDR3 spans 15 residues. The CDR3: CASSQVGRPQETQYF. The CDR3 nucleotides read TGTGCCAGCAGCCAAGTGGGCAGGCCCCAAGAGACCCAGTACTTC.

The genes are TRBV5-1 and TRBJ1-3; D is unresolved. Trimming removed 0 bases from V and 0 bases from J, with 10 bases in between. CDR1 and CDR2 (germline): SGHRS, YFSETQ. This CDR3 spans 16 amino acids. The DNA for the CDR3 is TGCGCCAGCAGCTTGGAGCCCGCTGGCTCTGGAAACACCATATATTTT. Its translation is CASSLEPAGSGNTIYF.

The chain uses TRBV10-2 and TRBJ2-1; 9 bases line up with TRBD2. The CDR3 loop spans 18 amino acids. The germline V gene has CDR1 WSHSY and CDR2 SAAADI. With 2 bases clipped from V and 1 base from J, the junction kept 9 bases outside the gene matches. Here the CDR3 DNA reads TGCGCCAGCAGTGAGGGTAGCGGGAGCTCGGAGTCCTACAATGAGCAGTTCTTC. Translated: CASSEGSGSSESYNEQFF.

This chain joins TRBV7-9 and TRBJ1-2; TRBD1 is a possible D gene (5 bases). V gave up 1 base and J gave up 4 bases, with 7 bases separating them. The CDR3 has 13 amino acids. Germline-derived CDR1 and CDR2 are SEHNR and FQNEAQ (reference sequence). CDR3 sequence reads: CASSLGQGYGYTF. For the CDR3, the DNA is TGTGCCAGCAGCTTAGGGCAGGGCTATGGCTACACCTTC.

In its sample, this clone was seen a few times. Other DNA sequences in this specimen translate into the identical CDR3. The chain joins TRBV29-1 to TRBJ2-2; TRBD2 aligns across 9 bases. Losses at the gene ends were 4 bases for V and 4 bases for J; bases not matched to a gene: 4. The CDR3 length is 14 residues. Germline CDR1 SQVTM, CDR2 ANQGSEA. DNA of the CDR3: TGCAGCGTTGGGAGCGGGGGGACCACCGGGGAGCTGTTTTTT. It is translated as CSVGSGGTTGELFF.

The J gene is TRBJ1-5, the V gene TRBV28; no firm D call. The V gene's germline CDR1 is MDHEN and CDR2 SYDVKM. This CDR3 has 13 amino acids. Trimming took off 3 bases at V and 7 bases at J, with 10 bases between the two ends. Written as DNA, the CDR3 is TGTGCCAGCAGTTTGGTAACTCTGCAGCCCCAGCATTTT. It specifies CASSLVTLQPQHF.